These 19 T cell receptor beta chains were all obtained from the same sample, sequenced in a study of blood T cell repertoires in COVID-19. TCRdb's table, derived via immunoSEQ multiplex PCR, lists solely in-frame clones and lacks some. The sample includes under 250,000 clones, around 82% of them seen just once. Sequencing was done on a sample of peripheral blood. These receptor sequences come from a woman of 80 years or more with acute or convalescent COVID-19.

The chain links TRBV7-9 to TRBJ1-1; no firm D call. Between the trimmed V and J ends, which lost 1 base and 3 bases, there was a span of 18 bases. This CDR3 comprises 17 residues. Germline V gives CDR1 SEHNR, CDR2 FQNEAQ (reference sequence). The chain's CDR3 is CASSLGGGTLVDTEAFF. The CDR3 DNA sequence: TGTGCCAGCAGCTTAGGAGGAGGTACTCTCGTGGACACTGAAGCTTTCTTT.

The J gene is TRBJ2-5, the V gene TRBV3-1 (or the pseudogene TRBV3-2), with D perhaps matching TRBD1 (6 bases). CDR1 and CDR2 from the germline V gene are LGHDT and YNNKEL (reference sequence). V was trimmed by 0 bases and J by 5 bases, leaving 7 bases between them. The CDR3 is made up of 13 amino acids. CDR3 sequence (DNA): TGTGCCAGCAGCCAAGATCAGGGGGAGACCCAGTACTTC. This gives the protein CASSQDQGETQYF.

V gene TRBV5-1 combines with J gene TRBJ2-3; D not certain. V dropped 0 bases and J dropped 2 bases, with 13 bases sitting between them. The CDR3 loop spans 16 amino acids. Germline V gene sequence: CDR1 SGHRS, CDR2 YFSETQ. In DNA form, the CDR3 reads TGCGCCAGCAGCTTGGTTCAACAGTTGGTCACAGATACGCAGTATTTT. Its protein is CASSLVQQLVTDTQYF.

J is TRBJ1-4 and V is TRBV5-3, with D possibly TRBD1 on 6 matching bases. TRBV5-3 is an ORF, and what it does is uncertain. Trimming left V 1 base short and J 0 bases short, with 16 bases between. This CDR3 has 18 amino acids. The CDR3 reads CARSLKIGTHTTNEKLFF. In DNA, the CDR3 is TGTGCCAGAAGCTTGAAGATCGGGACACACACAACTAATGAAAAACTGTTTTTT.

The rearrangement links TRBV19 to TRBJ2-2; possible D gene TRBD1, 6 bases. Looked up from germline, CDR1 is LNHDA and CDR2 is SQIVND (reference sequence). This CDR3 has 14 residues. V lost 5 bases and J lost 3, with 10 bases in between. The CDR3 DNA is TGTGCCAGTAGTTTGAGGACAGACACCGGGGAGCTGTTTTTT. Residues: CASSLRTDTGELFF.

The rearrangement links TRBV6-5 to TRBJ2-2, with 10 nucleotides matching TRBD2. The CDR3 has 15 residues. V gave up 9 bases and J gave up 4 bases; unmatched junction bases: 8. In germline, CDR1 is MNHEY, CDR2 SVGAGI. CDR3 region: CASTRTSGVTGELFF. DNA for the CDR3: TGTGCCAGTACCCGGACTAGCGGAGTCACCGGGGAGCTGTTTTTT.

This sequence joins TRBV30 and TRBJ1-1; the D gene is possibly TRBD1 (6 bases). The CDR3 has 13 residues. V was pared by 6 bases and J by 0 bases, with 11 bases between. Germline CDR1 reads GTSNPN; CDR2 reads SVGIG (reference sequence). The CDR3 DNA reads as TGTGCCTGCCAGACAGGACTGAACACTGAAGCTTTCTTT. Protein product: CACQTGLNTEAFF.

CDR3 in DNA: TGTGCCACCAGCCCAAGGGGGGGGACTAATCAGCCCCAGCATTTT. Translating gives CATSPRGGTNQPQHF. The chain employs TRBV15 and TRBJ1-5; D might be TRBD1 (6 bases). The CDR3 is 15 amino acids. The V end lost 5 bases, the J end lost 4 bases, and 15 bases lay between the germline ends. Germline values: CDR1 LNHNV, CDR2 YYDKDF (reference sequence).

The chain combines TRBV28 with TRBJ1-6, with D uncertain. CDR1 and CDR2 from the germline V gene are MDHEN and SYDVKM. The CDR3 is made up of 13 amino acids. V was cut by 2 bases and J by 9 bases, with 8 bases left in between. The CDR3 sequence: CASSLDSGSPLHF. DNA for the CDR3: TGTGCCAGCAGTTTAGATAGTGGTTCACCCCTCCACTTT.

The chain carries TRBV7-9 and TRBJ2-1, with TRBD2 matching 7 bases. V lost 5 bases and J lost 7; bases outside the gene matches: 17. Germline lookup yields CDR1 SEHNR and CDR2 FQNEAQ (reference sequence). This CDR3 spans 17 amino acids. CDR3 protein: CASSRPGLGGGGNEQFF. Written as DNA, the CDR3 is TGTGCCAGCAGCCGCCCTGGTCTGGGCGGGGGAGGGAATGAGCAGTTCTTC. The full variable domain, in which reference TRBV7-9 and TRBJ2-1 provide the parts outside the CDR3, is DTGVSQNPRHKITKRGQNVTFRCDPISEHNRLYWYRQTLGQGPEFLTYFQNEAQLEKSRLLSDRFSAERPKGSFSTLEIQRTEQGDSAMYLCASSRPGLGGGGNEQFFGPGTRLTVL.

J is TRBJ2-3 and V is TRBV5-1; the match to TRBD1 covers 8 bases. V dropped 1 base and J dropped 3; count of bases not matched to a gene: 4. In germline, CDR1 is SGHRS, CDR2 YFSETQ. The length of the CDR3 is 15 residues. The CDR3 DNA reads as TGCGCCAGCAGCTTGCCAGGGGGCGGTACAGATACGCAGTATTTT. This codes for CASSLPGGGTDTQYF.

The J gene is TRBJ2-4, the V gene TRBV5-1, with 7 bases lining up with TRBD1. The CDR3 totals 14 residues. V was pared by 4 bases and J by 6 bases, with 7 bases of the junction left unmatched. Germline V CDR1 and CDR2: SGHRS, YFSETQ. The CDR3 is CASSHRDSGNIQYF. In DNA form, the CDR3 reads TGCGCCAGCAGCCACCGGGACAGTGGAAACATTCAGTACTTC.

The chain joins TRBV7-2 to TRBJ1-1, with D tentatively TRBD1 (5 bases). The CDR3 loop spans 14 amino acids. Trimming took 8 bases from V and 1 from J, leaving 14 bases between them. From germline, CDR1 is SGHTA and CDR2 FQGNSA. In nucleotides, the CDR3 is TGTGCCAGCGTTCCAGACAGACAGAACACTGAAGCTTTCTTT. It translates to CASVPDRQNTEAFF. The whole variable domain, filled in from reference TRBV7-2 and TRBJ1-1, reads GAGVSQSPSNKVTEKGKDVELRCDPISGHTALYWYRQSLGQGLEFLIYFQGNSAPDKSGLPSDRFSAERTGGSVSTLTIQRTQQEDSAVYLCASVPDRQNTEAFFGQGTRLTVV.

The chain carries TRBV7-3 and TRBJ2-1; TRBD1 aligns across 9 bases. Germline V gene sequence: CDR1 SGHTA, CDR2 FQGTGA. CDR3 length: 16 residues. Trimming cost V 5 bases and J 7 bases; bases outside gene matches: 12. In DNA form, the CDR3 reads TGTGCCAGCAGCCCCAGGGATACAGGGGGCTTTAATGAGCAGTTCTTC. Amino acids: CASSPRDTGGFNEQFF.

This clone was counted only a few times. V usage is TRBV7-9 and J usage is TRBJ1-1; D ambiguous. CDR1 is SEHNR and CDR2 is FQNEAQ in the germline V gene (reference sequence). This CDR3 has 15 amino acids. The V gene lost 5 bases and the J gene lost 4 bases, with 17 bases spanning the gap. The CDR3 nucleotides read TGTGCCAGCAGCCAAGGACCCGGGAGGGCCACTGAAGCTTTCTTT. Encoded protein: CASSQGPGRATEAFF.

The V call is TRBV7-9, the J call TRBJ2-5; possible D gene TRBD1, 5 bases. The V gene's germline CDR1 is SEHNR and CDR2 FQNEAQ (reference sequence). Trimming removed 5 bases at V and 0 bases at J, with 7 bases between. The CDR3 has 13 residues. Here the CDR3 reads CASSRTYQETQYF. CDR3 nucleotide sequence: TGTGCCAGCAGCCGGACATACCAAGAGACCCAGTACTTC.

The rearrangement joins TRBV7-3 to TRBJ1-1; tentative D call: TRBD1 (6 bases). This CDR3 spans 13 amino acids. The V gene lost 5 bases and the J gene lost 2 bases, with 9 bases spanning the gap. Germline-derived CDR1 and CDR2 are SGHTA and FQGTGA. The CDR3 DNA reads as TGTGCCAGCAGCCACAGGGATAACACTGAAGCTTTCTTT. Amino acids: CASSHRDNTEAFF. The full variable domain, completed using reference TRBV7-3 and TRBJ1-1, is GAGVSQTPSNKVTEKGKYVELRCDPISGHTALYWYRQSLGQGPEFLIYFQGTGAADDSGLPNDRFFAVRPEGSVSTLKIQRTERGDSAVYLCASSHRDNTEAFFGQGTRLTVV.

The chain recombines TRBV2 with TRBJ1-3; TRBD1 aligns across 12 bases. The germline CDR1 and CDR2 sequences are SNHLY and FYNNEI. Losses at the gene ends were 4 bases for V and 7 bases for J; bases not matched to a gene: 11. This CDR3 has 17 residues. CDR3 protein: CASSGGLGTGGANTIYF. CDR3 bases: TGTGCCAGCAGTGGAGGGCTCGGGACAGGGGGCGCGAACACCATATATTTT.

Concerning this clone itself: The junction does not match germline at one end; this may be a read error. DNA of the CDR3: TGTGCCAGCAGGCAAGCCAATGGAAACACCATATATTTT. This codes for CASRQANGNTIYF. The V gene is TRBV3-1 (or the pseudogene TRBV3-2), the J gene TRBJ1-3, with unresolved D. The CDR3 has 13 amino acids. Germline-derived CDR1 and CDR2 are LGHDT and YNNKEL (reference sequence).